A single sample gave rise to the 18 T cell receptor beta chains below, sequenced in a study of regulatory T cells in long-lasting Graves disease. Time point reported: newly diagnosed GD, antithyroid drugs for less than 3 months. Generation of the TCR library employed RNA extracted from PBMCs. Researchers made TCR beta libraries by using iRepertoire HTBI primers and running Arm-PCR on CDR3 regions. TCRdb used MiXCR to reprocess the multiplex PCR reads, holding one entry per CDR3 protein. Among around 230,000 distinct CDR3 sequences, around 20% were seen once, and the ten largest hold approximately 24%. Sequencing was performed on peripheral blood mononuclear cells (PBMCs), taken at new diagnosis, from a patient treated with antithyroid drugs. These receptors all stem from a female donor with Graves disease.

This clonotype was found many times. The chain carries TRBV6-2 or TRBV6-3 and TRBJ2-1; D is unresolved. The CDR3 has 10 residues. The V end was cut by 6 bases, the J end by 5 bases, with 2 bases between. From germline, CDR1 is MNHEY and CDR2 SVGEGT. DNA for the CDR3: TGTGCCAGCAGCAACAATGAGCAGTTCTTC. It specifies CASSNNEQFF.

This clonotype was seen repeatedly, ten times or more. The chain employs TRBV7-9 and TRBJ2-1, with a possible D match to TRBD2 (5 bases). This CDR3 is built from 15 residues. From germline, CDR1 is SEHNR and CDR2 FQNEAQ (reference sequence). V was cut by 6 bases and J by 9 bases, with 21 bases left in between. The CDR3 here is CASSTGGGRFGEQFF. Here the CDR3 DNA reads TGTGCCAGCAGTACGGGTGGAGGTAGGTTCGGTGAGCAGTTCTTC.

Of note for this clonotype: The CDR3 does not close with the conserved phenylalanine or tryptophan, likely indicating a read error. The chain carries TRBV7-2 and TRBJ2-1; 8 bases are shared with TRBD2. Germline CDR1 is SGHTA and CDR2 is FQGNSA. This CDR3 has 16 amino acids. J gave up 9 bases and V 4 bases, and 14 bases lay outside the gene matches. The chain's CDR3 is CASSSTSGGGRIEQFV. The DNA of the CDR3 is TGTGCCAGCAGCTCCACTAGCGGCGGAGGTCGGATTGAGCAGTTCGTC.

The rearrangement links TRBV19 to TRBJ1-1, with no clear D. The CDR3 loop spans 14 amino acids. Germline V CDR1 and CDR2: LNHDA, SQIVND (reference sequence). Between the trimmed V and J ends, which lost 5 bases and 7 bases, there was a span of 17 bases. The CDR3 DNA sequence: TGTGCCAGTAGTCCGAACATAATTAGAGGTGAAGCTTTCTTT. This gives the protein CASSPNIIRGEAFF.

This clonotype was detected ten times or more. The rearrangement uses TRBV19 and TRBJ1-5, with 7 bases aligning to TRBD1. The CDR3 spans 16 residues. Germline CDR1 LNHDA, CDR2 SQIVND (reference sequence). J gave up 2 bases and V 8 bases, and 12 bases lay outside the gene matches. The CDR3 DNA reads TGTGCCAGTTACGAAAGGGGGCGCGGTGGCAATCAGCCCCAGCATTTT. This codes for CASYERGRGGNQPQHF.

Many counts were recorded for this clonotype. The rearrangement joins TRBV11-2 to TRBJ2-1, with 7 bases matching TRBD2. The J segment lost 2 bases and the V segment lost 0 bases, leaving 13 bases of the junction unmatched. Germline V gene data show CDR1 as SGHAT and CDR2 as FQNNGV. CDR3 length equals 19 residues. CDR3 DNA sequence: TGTGCCAGCAGCTTAGAGGGGTGGGCGAGCGGGGAAACCTACAATGAGCAGTTCTTC. It yields the protein CASSLEGWASGETYNEQFF.

This chain connects TRBV19 to TRBJ2-2, with unresolved D. Germline V gene lookup returns CDR1 LNHDA and CDR2 SQIVND (reference sequence). The length of the CDR3 is 12 residues. Deletions cut 1 base from V and 7 bases from J, with 4 bases between. The CDR3 DNA sequence: TGTGCCAGTAGTATAGTTTTCGGGGAGCTGTTTTTT. As protein: CASSIVFGELFF.

This clonotype was observed many times. The chain recombines TRBV20-1 with TRBJ1-5; D is possibly TRBD1 (5 bases). The germline CDR1 and CDR2 sequences are DFQATT and SNEGSKA (reference sequence). This CDR3 comprises 12 residues. V lost 4 bases and J lost 11, with 15 bases in between. The CDR3 nucleotides read TGCAGTGCTACCCAGGGACCTAAGGCCCAGCATTTT. This translates into CSATQGPKAQHF.

A note on this clonotype: Since a far larger clone is one base different, this is likely a read error. The chain couples TRBV28 to TRBJ2-7; 7 bases agree with TRBD1. J was trimmed by 7 bases and V by 4 bases; bases with no gene match: 10. The CDR3 spans 14 residues. The germline CDR1 and CDR2 sequences are MDHEN and SYDVKM. CDR3 region: CASSSPTGFNEQYF. CDR3 nucleotides: TGTGCCAGCAGTTCCCCGACAGGGTTTAATGAGCAGTACTTC.

This clonotype was detected many times. The chain joins TRBV11-2 to TRBJ2-1, with 8 bases fitting TRBD2. The CDR3 covers 15 residues. Losses at the gene ends were 1 base for V and 9 bases for J; bases not matched to a gene: 8. The germline V gene encodes CDR1 SGHAT and CDR2 FQNNGV. CDR3 sequence: CASSLVSGRRGEQFF. The CDR3 nucleotides read TGTGCCAGCAGCTTAGTGAGCGGGAGACGCGGTGAGCAGTTCTTC.

The table lists this clonotype with many counts. This rearrangement joins TRBV27 to TRBJ2-1; possibly TRBD2 for D (5 bases). Trimming left V 1 base short and J 6 bases short, with 7 bases between. The length of the CDR3 is 13 residues. From germline, CDR1 is MNHEY and CDR2 SMNVEV (reference sequence). The CDR3 reads CASSLFRGNEQFF. The CDR3 bases are TGTGCCAGCAGTTTATTCCGGGGCAATGAGCAGTTCTTC.

There are many counts of this clonotype. This chain links TRBV7-9 with TRBJ1-2, with D uncertain. Between the trimmed V and J ends, which lost 3 bases and 1 base, there was a span of 9 bases. Germline V gives CDR1 SEHNR, CDR2 FQNEAQ (reference sequence). The CDR3 sequence is 14 residues long. For the CDR3, the DNA is TGTGCCAGCAGCTTTGAGAATTTTAACTATGGCTACACCTTC. As protein: CASSFENFNYGYTF.

This clonotype has more than one count but fewer than ten. The rearrangement links TRBV6-5 to TRBJ1-5; D is possibly TRBD1 (5 bases). The ends were cut back, 2 bases at V and 7 bases at J, with 9 bases in the middle. CDR3 length equals 13 residues. CDR1 MNHEY and CDR2 SVGAGI come from the germline V gene. CDR3 residues: CASSYDGGQPQHF. The CDR3 nucleotides are TGTGCCAGCAGTTACGACGGGGGACAGCCCCAGCATTTT.

This clonotype has at least ten counts. This chain links TRBV7-2 with TRBJ1-2, with no clear D. This CDR3 comprises 13 residues. Germline V gene sequence: CDR1 SGHTA, CDR2 FQGNSA. V was clipped by 5 bases and J by 8 bases, with 15 bases between them. This CDR3 is CASSPGTGQGYTF. DNA for the CDR3: TGTGCCAGCAGCCCAGGAACCGGCCAGGGCTACACCTTC.

There are a few counts of this clonotype. A much larger clone is a single base away; this may be a read error. V and J are TRBV18 and TRBJ1-1, with a tentative D call TRBD1 (6 bases). The CDR3 runs to 15 residues. Per germline, CDR1 KGHSH and CDR2 LQKENI. Here the CDR3 reads CASSVPGRGNTGAFF. DNA for the CDR3: TGTGCCAGCTCGGTACCAGGGAGGGGGAACACTGGAGCTTTCTTT. The full variable domain, with the rest looked up from reference TRBV18 and TRBJ1-1, is NAGVMQNPRHLVRRRGQEARLRCSPMKGHSHVYWYRQLPEEGLKFMVYLQKENIIDESGMPKERFSAEFPKEGPSILRIQQVVRGDSAAYFCASSVPGRGNTGAFFGQGTRLTVV.

This clonotype has ten or more counts. Possible read error: a much larger clone is one base away. Since no conserved phenylalanine or tryptophan closes the CDR3, a read error is the likely cause. The chain combines TRBV30 with TRBJ2-5; weak D call: TRBD2 (6 bases). Per germline, CDR1 GTSNPN and CDR2 SVGIG (reference sequence). V dropped 3 bases and J dropped 5 bases, with 10 bases sitting between them. This CDR3 contains 12 residues. CDR3: CAWSTAGETQYL. The CDR3 DNA reads as TGTGCCTGGAGCACTGCGGGGGAGACCCAGTACCTC.

This clonotype was counted many times. This rearrangement joins TRBV7-2 to TRBJ1-2; D call uncertain. The CDR3 runs to 14 residues. CDR1 is SGHTA, CDR2 FQGNSA, per germline. The V end lost 1 base, the J end lost 0 bases, and 6 bases lay between the germline ends. CDR3 nucleotides: TGTGCCAGCAGCTTAGGACGGACTAACTATGGCTACACCTTC. Translated: CASSLGRTNYGYTF.

This clonotype was detected ten times or more. The V gene is TRBV6-2 or TRBV6-3, the J gene TRBJ2-7; 9 nucleotides agree with TRBD2. Germline V lookup: CDR1 MNHEY, CDR2 SVGEGT. J lost 2 bases, V lost 0 bases, and 5 bases had no gene match. This CDR3 has 16 amino acids. The CDR3 here is CASSYSKAGGTYEQYF. CDR3 sequence (DNA): TGTGCCAGCAGTTACTCGAAAGCGGGAGGAACCTACGAGCAGTACTTC.